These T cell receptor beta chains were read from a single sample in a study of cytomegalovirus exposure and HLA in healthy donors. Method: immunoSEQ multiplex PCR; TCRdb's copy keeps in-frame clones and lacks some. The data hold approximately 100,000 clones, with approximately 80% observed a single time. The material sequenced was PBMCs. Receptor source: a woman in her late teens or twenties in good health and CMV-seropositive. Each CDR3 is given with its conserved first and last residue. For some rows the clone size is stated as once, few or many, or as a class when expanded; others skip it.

CDR3: CASSAAGLFRNQPQHF; size: NA; V: TRBV18
CDR3: CASSLDVLAGGFEQFF; size: NA; V: TRBV7-2
CDR3: CASSLGFDTQYF; size: few; V: TRBV13
CDR3: CTSSQDPSGSSYEQYF; size: NA; V: TRBV1
CDR3: CASNYAGLNTEAFF; size: few; V: TRBV9
CDR3: CASRTGTSVNEQFF; size: few; V: TRBV28
CDR3: CASSLRGPSGNTIYF; size: NA; V: TRBV5-1
CDR3: CSVRDRHTGELFF; size: few; V: TRBV29-1
CDR3: CASSQGATGLNNSPLHF; size: NA; V: TRBV4-2
CDR3: CAWSAAWTSGRTDTQYF; size: once; V: TRBV30
CDR3: CASSEYAVRNTGELFF; size: NA; V: TRBV25-1
CDR3: CAISDRGQGDYGYTF; size: NA; V: TRBV10-3
CDR3: CAIGTSNYGYTF; size: NA; V: TRBV10-3
CDR3: CASSFGTDTQYF; size: NA; V: TRBV7-3
CDR3: CASSLHLSANEKLFF; size: NA; V: TRBV28
CDR3: CASSIAGGKKANVLTF; size: NA; V: TRBV19
CDR3: CASSDPSGFYNEQFF; size: NA; V: TRBV7-9
CDR3: CAWSVPPETYEQYF; size: NA; V: TRBV30
CDR3: CASSPPASGTGEYGYTF; size: NA; V: TRBV18
CDR3: CAWTVADTQYF; size: NA; V: TRBV30
CDR3: CASSLLAKNTGELFF; size: once; V: TRBV5-4
CDR3: CASSFPGTRYNEQFF; size: NA; V: TRBV28
CDR3: CASSPSPGDPLGAFF; size: NA; V: TRBV7-3
CDR3: CASSEASFTRGFSYEQYF; size: NA; V: TRBV6-1
CDR3: CASSLDPGTGTYEQYF; size: NA; V: TRBV7-9
CDR3: CAWREGPETQYF; size: NA; V: TRBV30
CDR3: CASHQGYGYTF; size: NA; V: TRBV19
CDR3: CASSLDPSGYNEQFF; size: NA; V: TRBV7-9
CDR3: CASSSILGDEQFF; size: NA; V: TRBV7-9
CDR3: CASSVAGSSNEQFF; size: NA; V: TRBV9
CDR3: CASSWGTGDTEAFF; size: NA; V: TRBV13
CDR3: CASSFSPTASGSRGEQFF; size: NA; V: TRBV5-4
CDR3: CASSRLAGVPGELFF; size: once; V: TRBV27
CDR3: CASSLWASGNTIYF; size: NA; V: TRBV28
CDR3: CASSPRDLGTGDNQPQHF; size: NA; V: TRBV4-1
CDR3: CASSDLVARNEQYF; size: few; V: TRBV10-2
CDR3: CASSLGQGAFGYTF; size: NA; V: TRBV7-2
CDR3: CASSIPGTSGSETQYF; size: NA; V: TRBV28
CDR3: CASSLEAASAKNIQYF; size: NA; V: TRBV5-4
CDR3: CAISEQGGTYNSPLHF; size: NA; V: TRBV10-3
CDR3: CASSSSLTSGTGDEQFF; size: NA; V: TRBV7-9
CDR3: CSVEDRGRLRGGYGYTF; size: NA; V: TRBV29-1
CDR3: CATSKVRGQDEAFF; size: NA; V: TRBV15
CDR3: CASSLADLYEQYF; size: NA; V: TRBV11-2
CDR3: CASSLTFGKGGNQPQHF; size: NA; V: TRBV28
CDR3: CASKGTSSTDTQYF; size: NA; V: TRBV2
CDR3: CAWSGGGTATNEKLFF; size: once; V: TRBV30
CDR3: CASSLVAGLQETQYF; size: NA; V: TRBV7-2
CDR3: CASSLTLADTQYF; size: once; V: TRBV7-6
CDR3: CASSPGVAAGARETQYF; size: NA; V: TRBV19
CDR3: CASSSLILGQTYEQYF; size: NA; V: TRBV7-8
CDR3: CASSDAPGSSDTQYF; size: NA; V: TRBV10-1
CDR3: CASSPTGNQPQHF; size: NA; V: TRBV27